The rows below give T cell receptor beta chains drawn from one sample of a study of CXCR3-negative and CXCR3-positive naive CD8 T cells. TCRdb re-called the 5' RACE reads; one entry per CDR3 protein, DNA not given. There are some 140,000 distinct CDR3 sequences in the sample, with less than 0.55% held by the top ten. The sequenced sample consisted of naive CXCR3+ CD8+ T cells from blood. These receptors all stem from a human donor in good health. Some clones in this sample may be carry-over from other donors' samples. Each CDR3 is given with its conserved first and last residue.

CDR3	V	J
CASSGTGVSEQYF	TRBV12-3/TRBV12-4	TRBJ2-7
CASSQDMGDYEQYF	TRBV4-3	TRBJ2-7
CASSLAHDYEQYF	TRBV7-7	TRBJ2-7
CSARDETSGHTGELFF	TRBV20-1	TRBJ2-2
CASSQDSARSRYGYTF	TRBV4-1	TRBJ1-2
CASSFGDLRYEQYF	TRBV12-3/TRBV12-4	TRBJ2-7
CASSGVSVTYEQYF	TRBV28	TRBJ2-7
CASSAGQTNYEQYF	TRBV3-1	TRBJ2-7
CASSSSGGATNEKLFF	TRBV7-9	TRBJ1-4
CASSLEVDFLAGEQYF	TRBV12-3/TRBV12-4	TRBJ2-7
CASSQGTVSATNEKLFF	TRBV4-3	TRBJ1-4
CASSVVGSSGPTNEQFF	TRBV9	TRBJ2-1
CASSQDRAGSAEGNQPQHF	TRBV4-3	TRBJ1-5
CASSTETGGSYNSPLHF	TRBV6-5	TRBJ1-6
CASSKSLGTAYEQYF	TRBV7-9	TRBJ2-7
CAISESLDSLNQPQHF	TRBV10-3	TRBJ1-5
CAIRGLNTEAFF	TRBV10-3	TRBJ1-1
CASSDGLQNTEAFF	TRBV2	TRBJ1-1
CASSSTGWGGYTF	TRBV28	TRBJ1-2
CASSPEAWGDEQFF	TRBV18	TRBJ2-1
CASSPRLADTQYF	TRBV19	TRBJ2-3
CASSPEQGVAGANVLTF	TRBV7-7	TRBJ2-6
CSASSDPGPTFPSNQPQHF	TRBV20-1	TRBJ1-5
CASCTGGYNEQFF	TRBV12-3/TRBV12-4	TRBJ2-1
CASSQEGRVEETQYF	TRBV4-1	TRBJ2-5
CASSGSIVQAETQYF	TRBV12-3/TRBV12-4	TRBJ2-5
CASSLGQGVASYEQYF	TRBV7-8	TRBJ2-7
CASSMASPSEQYF	TRBV19	TRBJ2-7
CASSSTMGPGELFF	TRBV2	TRBJ2-2
CASSMGTGDVEQYF	TRBV19	TRBJ2-7
CASRRTYEQYF	TRBV28	TRBJ2-7
CASRSVAEPSITYEQYF	TRBV6-1	TRBJ2-7
CASSQYSGLVGNEQFF	TRBV4-1	TRBJ2-1
CASSRGGGGQADTQYF	TRBV6-5	TRBJ2-3
CASSGNTEAFF	TRBV5-6	TRBJ1-1
CASSQTGGGSSYGYTF	TRBV7-9	TRBJ1-2
CASAAGTGIEQYF	TRBV27	TRBJ2-7
CSVTSGASYEQYF	TRBV29-1	TRBJ2-7
CASSLQSTYNEQFF	TRBV19	TRBJ2-1
CSASQIDSIAYEQYF	TRBV20-1	TRBJ2-7
CASSPRDMETQYF	TRBV7-3	TRBJ2-5
CASSLETTGYNEQFF	TRBV5-4	TRBJ2-1